The clone carrying this T cell receptor beta chain was seen once. This sample is drawn from a study of T cell changes during pregnancy in multiple sclerosis. The trim removed 5 bases at V and 6 bases at J, leaving 8 bases unmatched. CDR3 length equals 14 residues. From germline, CDR1 is MDHEN and CDR2 SYDVKM. The data were produced by immunoSEQ multiplex PCR, yet TCRdb's version contains in-frame clones alone and is incomplete. The sample records 29,000 or so clones, roughly nine tenths being singletons. The receptor was isolated from a female donor with multiple sclerosis, enrolled in a pregnancy study. The chain carries TRBV28 and TRBJ2-7; 9 bases align to TRBD1. Here the sequenced sample was CD8+ T cells from peripheral blood mononuclear cells, taken in the second trimester of pregnancy. As DNA, the CDR3 is TGTGCCAGCAGTACCAGAGGGACAGGGCTCGAGCAGTACTTC. It translates to CASSTRGTGLEQYF.